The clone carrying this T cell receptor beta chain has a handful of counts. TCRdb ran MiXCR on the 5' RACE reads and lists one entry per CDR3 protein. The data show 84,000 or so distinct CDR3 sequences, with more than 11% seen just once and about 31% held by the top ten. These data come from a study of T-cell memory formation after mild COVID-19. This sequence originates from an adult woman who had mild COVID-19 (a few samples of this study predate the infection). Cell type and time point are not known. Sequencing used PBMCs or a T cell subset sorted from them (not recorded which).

DNA of the CDR3: TGTGCCAGCAGCTACCGGGACAGTCCCTACGAGCAGTACTTC. Its protein product is CASSYRDSPYEQYF. This chain uses TRBV7-9 with TRBJ2-7, with TRBD1 matching 7 bases. Trimming removed 4 bases from V and 2 bases from J; junction bases left unmatched: 5. Germline-derived CDR1 and CDR2 are SEHNR and FQNEAQ (reference sequence). The CDR3 runs to 14 residues.